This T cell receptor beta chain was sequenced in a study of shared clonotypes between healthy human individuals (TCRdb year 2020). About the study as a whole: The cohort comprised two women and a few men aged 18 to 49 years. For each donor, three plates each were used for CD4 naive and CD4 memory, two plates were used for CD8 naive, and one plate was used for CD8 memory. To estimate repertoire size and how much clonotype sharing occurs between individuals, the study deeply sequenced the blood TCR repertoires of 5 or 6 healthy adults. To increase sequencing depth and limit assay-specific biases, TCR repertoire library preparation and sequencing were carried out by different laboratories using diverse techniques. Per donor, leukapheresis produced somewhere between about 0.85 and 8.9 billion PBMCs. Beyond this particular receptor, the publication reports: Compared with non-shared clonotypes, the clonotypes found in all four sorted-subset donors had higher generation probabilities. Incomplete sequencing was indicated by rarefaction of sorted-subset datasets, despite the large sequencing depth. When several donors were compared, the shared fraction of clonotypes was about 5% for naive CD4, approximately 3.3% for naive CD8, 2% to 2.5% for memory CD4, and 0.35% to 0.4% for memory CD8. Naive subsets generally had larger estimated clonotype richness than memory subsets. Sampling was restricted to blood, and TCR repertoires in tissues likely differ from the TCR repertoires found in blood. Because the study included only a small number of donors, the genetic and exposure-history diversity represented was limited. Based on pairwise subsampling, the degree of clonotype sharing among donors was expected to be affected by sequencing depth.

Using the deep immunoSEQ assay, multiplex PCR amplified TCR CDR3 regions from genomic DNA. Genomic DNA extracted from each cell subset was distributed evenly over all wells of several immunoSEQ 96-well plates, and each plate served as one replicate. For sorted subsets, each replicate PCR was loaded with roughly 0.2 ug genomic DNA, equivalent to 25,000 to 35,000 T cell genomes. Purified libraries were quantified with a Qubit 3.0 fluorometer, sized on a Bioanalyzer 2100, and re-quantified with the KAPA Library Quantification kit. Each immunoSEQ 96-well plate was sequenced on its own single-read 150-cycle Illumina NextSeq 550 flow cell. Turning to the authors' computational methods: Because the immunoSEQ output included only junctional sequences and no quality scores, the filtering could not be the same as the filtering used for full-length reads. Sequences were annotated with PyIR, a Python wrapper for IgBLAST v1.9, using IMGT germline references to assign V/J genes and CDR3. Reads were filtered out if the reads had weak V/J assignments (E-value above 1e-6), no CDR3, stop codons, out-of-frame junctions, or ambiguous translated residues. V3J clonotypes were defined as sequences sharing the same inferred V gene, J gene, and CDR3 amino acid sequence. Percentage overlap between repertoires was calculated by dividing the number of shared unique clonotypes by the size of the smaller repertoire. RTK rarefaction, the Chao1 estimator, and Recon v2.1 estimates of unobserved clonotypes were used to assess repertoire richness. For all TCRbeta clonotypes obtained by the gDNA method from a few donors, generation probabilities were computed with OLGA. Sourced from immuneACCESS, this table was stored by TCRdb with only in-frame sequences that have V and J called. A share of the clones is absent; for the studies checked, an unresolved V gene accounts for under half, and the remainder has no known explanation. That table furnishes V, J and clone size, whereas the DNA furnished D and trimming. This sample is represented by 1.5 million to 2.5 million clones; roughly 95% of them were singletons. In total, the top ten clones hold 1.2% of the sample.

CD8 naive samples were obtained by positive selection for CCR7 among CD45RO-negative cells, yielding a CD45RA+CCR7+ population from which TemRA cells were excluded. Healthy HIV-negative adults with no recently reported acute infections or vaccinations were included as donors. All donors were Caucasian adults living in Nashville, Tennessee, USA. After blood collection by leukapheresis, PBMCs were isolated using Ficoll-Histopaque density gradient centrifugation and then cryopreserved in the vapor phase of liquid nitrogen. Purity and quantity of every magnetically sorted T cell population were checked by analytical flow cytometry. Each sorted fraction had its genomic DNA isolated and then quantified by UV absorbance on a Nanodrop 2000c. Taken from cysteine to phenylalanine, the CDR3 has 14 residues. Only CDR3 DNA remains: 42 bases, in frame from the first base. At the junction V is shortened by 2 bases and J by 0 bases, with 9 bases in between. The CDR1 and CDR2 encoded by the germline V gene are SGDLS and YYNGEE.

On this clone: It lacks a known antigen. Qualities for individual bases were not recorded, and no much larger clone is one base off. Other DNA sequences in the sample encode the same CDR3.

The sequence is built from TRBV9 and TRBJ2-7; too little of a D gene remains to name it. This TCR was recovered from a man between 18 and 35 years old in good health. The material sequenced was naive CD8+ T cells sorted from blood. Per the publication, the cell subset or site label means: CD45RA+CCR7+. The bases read TGTGCCAGCAGCGTTGGGCCGACCTCCTACGAGCAGTACTTC. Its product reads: CASSVGPTSYEQYF.